The 7 T cell receptor beta chains given below trace back to one sample, sequenced in a study of OX40 agonist ivuxolimab in advanced cancers. The method was immunoSEQ multiplex PCR; TCRdb's version includes in-frame clones alone and lacks a portion of them. This sample has about 67,000 clones, with 80% to 90% found just once. Here the sequenced sample was CD4+ or CD8+ T cells sorted from blood, taken in a trial of the OX40 agonist ivuxolimab. The receptor source for this set is an adult with an advanced solid tumor such as melanoma, head and neck, liver or kidney cancer.

The chain couples TRBV7-8 to TRBJ2-6; D is possibly TRBD2 (6 bases). Trimming removed 5 bases at V and 1 base at J, with 12 bases between. The CDR3 runs 16 residues. CDR1 SGHVS and CDR2 FQNEAQ come from the germline V gene. The CDR3 DNA reads as TGTGCCAGCAGCGAAGGAGGGCTTTCTGGGGCCAACGTCCTGACTTTC. Translated, it gives CASSEGGLSGANVLTF.

The V call is TRBV7-2, the J call TRBJ2-1; D gene ambiguous. The CDR3 runs 12 residues. With 5 bases removed from V and 5 bases from J, the gap between germline ends came to 7 bases. CDR1 is SGHTA and CDR2 is FQGNSA in the germline V gene. The CDR3 spells CASSEPNNEQFF. The CDR3 coding sequence is TGTGCCAGCAGCGAACCCAACAATGAGCAGTTCTTC.

The chain is built from TRBV18 and TRBJ1-1, with 10 bases fitting TRBD1. The germline V gene has CDR1 KGHSH and CDR2 LQKENI. V shed 6 bases, J shed 7 bases, and the junction held 8 bases outside the gene matches. The CDR3 has 14 residues. CDR3 DNA: TGTGCCAGCTCTCGGACAGGGGGAAACGATGAAGCTTTCTTT. It encodes CASSRTGGNDEAFF.

The chain links TRBV18 to TRBJ2-5, with D perhaps TRBD1 (6 bases). The V gene lost 7 bases and the J gene lost 2 bases, with 11 bases spanning the gap. The germline CDR1 and CDR2 sequences are KGHSH and LQKENI. The CDR3 has 13 residues. This chain's CDR3 is CASYQGLQETQYF. The DNA for the CDR3 is TGTGCCAGCTACCAGGGGCTTCAAGAGACCCAGTACTTC.

The chain combines TRBV7-2 with TRBJ1-3; D not certain. The CDR3 is 16 residues long. CDR1 is SGHTA and CDR2 is FQGNSA in the germline V gene. Trimming left V 5 bases short and J 2 bases short, with 16 bases between. This CDR3 reads CASSLTWTAPGNTIYF. For the CDR3, the DNA is TGTGCCAGCAGCCTTACTTGGACTGCCCCTGGAAACACCATATATTTT.

The chain combines TRBV14 with TRBJ2-7; tentative D call: TRBD1 (6 bases). Germline CDR1 and CDR2: SGHDN and FVKESK. This CDR3 region has 17 residues. The V gene lost 2 bases and the J gene lost 7 bases, with 24 bases spanning the gap. CDR3 bases: TGTGCCAGCAGCCAATTCAGAAAGGGCAGGGGTTCGTGGGAGCAGTACTTC. The encoded protein is CASSQFRKGRGSWEQYF.

The CDR3 spells CASSPSYTGEGSPLHF. The CDR3 region has the DNA TGTGCCAGCAGCCCGTCGTATACAGGGGAGGGATCACCCCTCCACTTT. The chain has TRBV7-9 and TRBJ1-6, with 7 bases matching TRBD1. The CDR3 sequence is 16 residues long. Germline trimming cut 5 bases from V and 10 bases from J; bases unmatched to any gene: 14. The germline gives CDR1 SEHNR, CDR2 FQNEAQ (reference sequence).